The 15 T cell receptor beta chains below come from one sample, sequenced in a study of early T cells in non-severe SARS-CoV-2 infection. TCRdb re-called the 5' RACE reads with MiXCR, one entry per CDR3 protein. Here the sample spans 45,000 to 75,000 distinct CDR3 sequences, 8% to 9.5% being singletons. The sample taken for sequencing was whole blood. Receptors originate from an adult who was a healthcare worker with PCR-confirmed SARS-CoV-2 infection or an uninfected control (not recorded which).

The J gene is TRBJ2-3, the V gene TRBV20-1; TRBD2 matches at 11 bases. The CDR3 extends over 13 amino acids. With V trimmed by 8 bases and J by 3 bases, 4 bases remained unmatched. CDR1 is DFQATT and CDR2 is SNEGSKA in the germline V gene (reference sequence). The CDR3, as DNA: TGCAGTTCCAGACTAGCGGGAACAGATACGCAGTATTTT. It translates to CSSRLAGTDTQYF.

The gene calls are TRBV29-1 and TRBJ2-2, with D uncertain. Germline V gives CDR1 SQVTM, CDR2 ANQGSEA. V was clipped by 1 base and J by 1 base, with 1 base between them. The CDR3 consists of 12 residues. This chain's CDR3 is CSVEGNTGELFF. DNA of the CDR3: TGCAGCGTTGAAGGGAACACCGGGGAGCTGTTTTTT.

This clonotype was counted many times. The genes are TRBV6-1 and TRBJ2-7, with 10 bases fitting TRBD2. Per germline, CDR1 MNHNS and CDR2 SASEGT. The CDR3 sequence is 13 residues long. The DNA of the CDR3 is TGTGCTTCGCAGGCTAGCGGGAGCTACGAGCAGTACTTC. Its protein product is CASQASGSYEQYF.

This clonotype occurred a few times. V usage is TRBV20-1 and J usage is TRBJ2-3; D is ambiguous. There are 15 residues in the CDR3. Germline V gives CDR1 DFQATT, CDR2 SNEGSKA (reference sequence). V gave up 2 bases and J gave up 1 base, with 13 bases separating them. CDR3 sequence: CSARPSGRGTDTQYF. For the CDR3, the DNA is TGCAGTGCTAGACCCTCCGGTCGAGGCACAGATACGCAGTATTTT.

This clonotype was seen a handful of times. CDR3 region: CASSLVDGGNQPQHF. In nucleotides, the CDR3 is TGTGCCAGCAGCCTGGTCGACGGGGGCAATCAGCCCCAGCATTTT. This chain links TRBV6-1 with TRBJ1-5; D is undetermined. With 6 bases removed from V and 2 bases from J, the gap between germline ends came to 14 bases. Germline CDR1 reads MNHNS; CDR2 reads SASEGT. The CDR3 covers 15 residues.

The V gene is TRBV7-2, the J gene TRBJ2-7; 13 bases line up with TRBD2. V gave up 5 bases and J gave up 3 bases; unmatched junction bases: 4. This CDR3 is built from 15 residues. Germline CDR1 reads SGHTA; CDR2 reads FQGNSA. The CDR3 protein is CASSKLAGGVYEQYF. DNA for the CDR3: TGTGCCAGCAGCAAACTAGCGGGAGGGGTCTACGAGCAGTACTTC.

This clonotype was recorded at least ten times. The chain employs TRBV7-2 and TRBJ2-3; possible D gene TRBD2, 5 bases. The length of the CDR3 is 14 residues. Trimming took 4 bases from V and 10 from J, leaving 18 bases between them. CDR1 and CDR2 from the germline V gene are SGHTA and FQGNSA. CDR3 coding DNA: TGTGCCAGCAGCTCCCCCGGACTGTTCTGGTCGCAGTATTTT. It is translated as CASSSPGLFWSQYF.

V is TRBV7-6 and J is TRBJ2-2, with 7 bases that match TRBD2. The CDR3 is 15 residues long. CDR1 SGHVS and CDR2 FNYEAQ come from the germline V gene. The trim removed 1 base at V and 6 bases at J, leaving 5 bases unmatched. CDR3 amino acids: CASSLVAGVSGELFF. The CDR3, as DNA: TGTGCCAGCAGCTTAGTGGCGGGGGTGTCCGGGGAGCTGTTTTTT.

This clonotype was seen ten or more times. The CDR3 DNA follows: TGCGCCAGCAGCCAAGATGTGGGACAGGGTGGATCACCCCTCCACTTT. This translates into CASSQDVGQGGSPLHF. The V call is TRBV4-3, the J call TRBJ1-6, with 9 bases fitting TRBD1. V shed 0 bases and J 10 bases; nucleotides not matched to a gene: 7. From germline, CDR1 is LGHNA and CDR2 YSLEER. This CDR3 comprises 16 residues.

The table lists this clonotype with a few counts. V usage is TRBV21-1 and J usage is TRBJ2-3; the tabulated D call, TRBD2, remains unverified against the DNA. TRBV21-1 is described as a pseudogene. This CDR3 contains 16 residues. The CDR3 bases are TGTGCCAGCAGCACTAGACTAGCCTCTAGCACAGATACGCAGTATTTT. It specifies CASSTRLASSTDTQYF.

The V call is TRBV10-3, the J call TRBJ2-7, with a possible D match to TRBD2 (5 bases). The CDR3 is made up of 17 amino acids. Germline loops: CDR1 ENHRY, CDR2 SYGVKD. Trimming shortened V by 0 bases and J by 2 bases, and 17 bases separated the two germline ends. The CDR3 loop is CAISESRFGRVAYEQYF. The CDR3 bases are TGTGCCATCAGTGAGTCGAGGTTTGGGCGGGTTGCCTACGAGCAGTACTTC.

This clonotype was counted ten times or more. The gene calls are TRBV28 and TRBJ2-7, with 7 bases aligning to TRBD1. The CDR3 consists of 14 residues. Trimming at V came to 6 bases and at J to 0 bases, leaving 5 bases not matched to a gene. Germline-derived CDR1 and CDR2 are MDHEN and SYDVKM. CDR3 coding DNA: TGTGCCAGCAGCAGGACAGGTAGCTCCTACGAGCAGTACTTC. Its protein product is CASSRTGSSYEQYF.

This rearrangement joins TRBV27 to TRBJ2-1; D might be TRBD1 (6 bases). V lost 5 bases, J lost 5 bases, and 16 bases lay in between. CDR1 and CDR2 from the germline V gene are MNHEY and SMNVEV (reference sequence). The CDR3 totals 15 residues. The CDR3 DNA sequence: TGTGCCAGCAGTCTACTAGGACAGCACGACAATGAGCAGTTCTTC. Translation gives CASSLLGQHDNEQFF.

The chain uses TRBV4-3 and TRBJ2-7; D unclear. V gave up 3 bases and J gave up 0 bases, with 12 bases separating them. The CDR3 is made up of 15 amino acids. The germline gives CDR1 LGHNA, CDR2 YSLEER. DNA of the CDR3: TGCGCCAGCAGCCATGTGGCGGAAAGCTCCTACGAGCAGTACTTC. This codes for CASSHVAESSYEQYF.

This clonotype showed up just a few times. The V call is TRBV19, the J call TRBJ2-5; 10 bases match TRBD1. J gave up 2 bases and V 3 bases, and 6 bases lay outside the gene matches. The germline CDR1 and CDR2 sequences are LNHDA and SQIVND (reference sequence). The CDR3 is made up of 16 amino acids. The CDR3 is CASSIGGTGVQETQYF. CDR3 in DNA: TGTGCCAGTAGTATCGGTGGGACAGGGGTTCAAGAGACCCAGTACTTC. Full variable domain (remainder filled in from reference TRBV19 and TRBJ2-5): DGGITQSPKYLFRKEGQNVTLSCEQNLNHDAMYWYRQDPGQGLRLIYYSQIVNDFQKGDIAEGYSVSREKKESFPLTVTSAQKNPTAFYLCASSIGGTGVQETQYFGPGTRLLVL.